This entry describes one T cell receptor beta chain. Its antigen remains unknown. The record originates from a study of OX40 agonist ivuxolimab in advanced cancers. Overall study: Three patients had partial responses: one hepatocellular carcinoma, two cutaneous melanoma.

Whole-study findings and limits: Within 6 weeks, CD4+ and CD8+ blood T cells expanded clonally at 0.1 to 3.0 mg/kg. Those patients achieving a partial response at 0.1-3.0 mg/kg showed among the lowest clonal expansion.

Exclusion applied to patients with autoimmune disease history or systemic immunosuppression. The ends were cut back, 6 bases at V and 2 bases at J, with 12 bases in the middle. CDR3 length: 14 residues. Per the germline V gene, CDR1 is LNHDA and CDR2 is SQIVND (reference sequence). Produced via immunoSEQ multiplex PCR; TCRdb's table is partial and in-frame only. The repertoire holds approximately 100,000 clones, 70% to 90% seen once, with around 0.76% in the top ten. This receptor was identified in an adult with an advanced solid tumor such as melanoma, head and neck, liver or kidney cancer. The V call is TRBV19, the J call TRBJ2-3, with D possibly being TRBD1 or TRBD2 (5 bases each). This material consisted of CD4+ or CD8+ T cells sorted from blood, taken in a trial of the OX40 agonist ivuxolimab. CDR3 sequence (DNA): TGTGCCAGTAGCCCGGGACCAACCACAGATACGCAGTATTTT. This gives the protein CASSPGPTTDTQYF.